This entry concerns a single TCR beta chain. Its antigen is not known. At one boundary the junction diverges from the germline segment, which might be a read error. This entry is derived from a study of shared clonotypes between healthy human individuals. Profiling relied on immunoSEQ multiplex PCR, and the TCRdb table lists in-frame clones only, not all of them. The sample lists around 2,000,000 clones, 85% to 95% occurring once. The CDR3 is 11 residues long. CDR1 DFQATT and CDR2 SNEGSKA come from the germline V gene (reference sequence). Study-wide results and caveats: What rarefaction showed was incomplete sorted-subset sequencing despite large depth.

The sample was naive CD4+ T cells sorted from blood. Subset noted: CD45RA+ positively selected. This TCR came from a man aged 18 to 35 in good health. This rearrangement joins TRBV20-1 to TRBJ2-5; the D gene is possibly TRBD2 (7 bases). CDR3 DNA sequence: TGCAGTGCCCCGGGGGGCGGGGGTGCCCACTTC. Its protein is CSAPGGGGAHF.